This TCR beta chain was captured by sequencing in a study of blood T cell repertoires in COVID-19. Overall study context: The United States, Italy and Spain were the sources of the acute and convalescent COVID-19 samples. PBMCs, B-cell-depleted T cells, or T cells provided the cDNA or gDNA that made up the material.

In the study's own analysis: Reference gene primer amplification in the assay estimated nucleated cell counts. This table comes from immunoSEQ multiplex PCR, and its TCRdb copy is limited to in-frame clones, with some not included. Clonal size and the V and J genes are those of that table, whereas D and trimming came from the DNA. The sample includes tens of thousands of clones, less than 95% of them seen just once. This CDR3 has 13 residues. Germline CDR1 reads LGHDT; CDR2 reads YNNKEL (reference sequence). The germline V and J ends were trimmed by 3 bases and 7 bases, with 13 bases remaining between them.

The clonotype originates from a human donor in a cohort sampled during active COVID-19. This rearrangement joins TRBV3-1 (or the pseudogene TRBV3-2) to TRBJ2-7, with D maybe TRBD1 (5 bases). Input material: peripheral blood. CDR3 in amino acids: CASSQYVGLEQYF. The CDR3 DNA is TGTGCCAGCAGCCAGTACGTGGGGCTAGAGCAGTACTTC.